The rows below give T cell receptor beta chains drawn from one sample of a study of response to subunit inactivated influenza vaccine. TCRdb independently ran MiXCR on the RT-PCR reads; one entry per CDR3 protein. The sample shows around 480,000 distinct CDR3 sequences, approximately 15% of them seen only once. The sequences come from CD4+ T cells sorted from PBMCs, collected approximately 25 months after vaccination. These receptors were taken from a man between 50 and 70 years old who received an inactivated influenza vaccine. CDR3s include the opening cysteine and the closing phenylalanine or tryptophan. D genes are given only for firm matches. Clone size is given for some rows only: seen once, a few or many times, or a class if the clone is expanded.

D gene: TRBD1
J gene: TRBJ1-2
V gene: TRBV15
clone size: .
CDR3 DNA: TGTGCCACCAGCAGAGATCGACAGGGAGCTCCGTATGGCTACACCTTC
CDR3 protein: CATSRDRQGAPYGYTF

D gene: TRBD2
J gene: TRBJ2-1
V gene: TRBV7-7
clone size: many
CDR3 DNA: TGTGCCAGCAGCCCCGGGACTAGCGGGAGGGCCTCCTACAATGAGCAGTTCTTC
CDR3 protein: CASSPGTSGRASYNEQFF

D gene: .
J gene: TRBJ2-3
V gene: TRBV4-1
clone size: few
CDR3 DNA: TGCGCCAGCAGCCAGACGGCCCCCTGGGATACGCAGTATTTT
CDR3 protein: CASSQTAPWDTQYF

D gene: .
J gene: TRBJ2-3
V gene: TRBV5-1
clone size: .
CDR3 DNA: TGCGCCAGCAGCTTGAGCGACTTCACAGATACGCAGTATTTT
CDR3 protein: CASSLSDFTDTQYF

D gene: .
J gene: TRBJ1-6
V gene: TRBV12-3/TRBV12-4
clone size: .
CDR3 DNA: TGTGCCAGCAGTCCCACAGGAAATTCACCCCTCCACTTT
CDR3 protein: CASSPTGNSPLHF

D gene: .
J gene: TRBJ1-1
V gene: TRBV12-3/TRBV12-4
clone size: few
CDR3 DNA: TGTGCCAGCAGTTTAGTTTCCGGACGGCGGAACACTGAAGCTTTCTTT
CDR3 protein: CASSLVSGRRNTEAFF

D gene: .
J gene: TRBJ2-5
V gene: TRBV6-1
clone size: few
CDR3 DNA: TGTGCCAGCACGGTCGAGGGTTCCGGGACCCAGTACTTC
CDR3 protein: CASTVEGSGTQYF

D gene: TRBD2
J gene: TRBJ2-3
V gene: TRBV5-1
clone size: few
CDR3 DNA: TGCGCCAGCAGCACCGGGACTAGCGTAAGGACAGATACGCAGTATTTT
CDR3 protein: CASSTGTSVRTDTQYF

D gene: TRBD1
J gene: TRBJ1-3
V gene: TRBV6-5
clone size: .
CDR3 DNA: TGTGCCAGCAGTTACTCGGGGACAGGAGGAAACACCATATATTTT
CDR3 protein: CASSYSGTGGNTIYF

D gene: .
J gene: TRBJ1-3
V gene: TRBV10-3
clone size: .
CDR3 DNA: TGTGCCATCAGTGTAAACAGCGGATCTGGAAACACCATATATTTT
CDR3 protein: CAISVNSGSGNTIYF

D gene: TRBD1
J gene: TRBJ1-5
V gene: TRBV2
clone size: .
CDR3 DNA: TGTGCCAGCAGTTTGGGACAGGGGAGAAATCAGCCCCAGCATTTT
CDR3 protein: CASSLGQGRNQPQHF

D gene: .
J gene: TRBJ2-2
V gene: TRBV7-2
clone size: .
CDR3 DNA: TGTGCCAGCAGCTCCCGAGATATCGGGGAGCTGTTTTTT
CDR3 protein: CASSSRDIGELFF

D gene: TRBD2
J gene: TRBJ2-5
V gene: TRBV11-2
clone size: many
CDR3 DNA: TGTGCCAGCAGCCCCGGGACTATTAAAGAGACCCAGTACTTC
CDR3 protein: CASSPGTIKETQYF

D gene: TRBD2
J gene: TRBJ2-1
V gene: TRBV4-3
clone size: .
CDR3 DNA: TGCGCCAGCAGCCAAGATCTTACTAGCGGGAATGGGGAGCAGTTCTTC
CDR3 protein: CASSQDLTSGNGEQFF

D gene: TRBD1
J gene: TRBJ2-7
V gene: TRBV12-3/TRBV12-4
clone size: .
CDR3 DNA: TGTGCCAGCAGGCCTCCGGGACAGGGGATACACGAGCAGTACTTC
CDR3 protein: CASRPPGQGIHEQYF

D gene: .
J gene: TRBJ2-1
V gene: TRBV7-8
clone size: few
CDR3 DNA: TGTGCCAGCAGCTTAGGGACAGCAAACAATGAGCAGTTCTTC
CDR3 protein: CASSLGTANNEQFF

D gene: .
J gene: TRBJ2-5
V gene: TRBV29-1
clone size: few
CDR3 DNA: TGCAGCGTTGAAGTCCAGGGGTCGCGGCAAGAGACCCAGTACTTC
CDR3 protein: CSVEVQGSRQETQYF

D gene: TRBD1
J gene: TRBJ2-5
V gene: TRBV20-1
clone size: few
CDR3 DNA: TGCAGTGCTAGAGACAGGGGGCTGGAGACCCAGTACTTC
CDR3 protein: CSARDRGLETQYF

D gene: .
J gene: TRBJ2-3
V gene: TRBV20-1
clone size: once
CDR3 DNA: TGCAGTGCTACCAACCTGGGGCGGGGTGGGGAAGATACGCAGTATTTT
CDR3 protein: CSATNLGRGGEDTQYF

D gene: .
J gene: TRBJ2-1
V gene: TRBV3-1
clone size: few
CDR3 DNA: TGTGCCAGCAGCCAAGATCGCTTCTACAATGAGCAGTTCTTC
CDR3 protein: CASSQDRFYNEQFF

D gene: .
J gene: TRBJ1-5
V gene: TRBV6-2/TRBV6-3
clone size: .
CDR3 DNA: TGTGCCAGCAGGAAAGACAGGTTAAATCAGCCCCAGCATTTT
CDR3 protein: CASRKDRLNQPQHF

D gene: .
J gene: TRBJ2-5
V gene: TRBV5-1
clone size: .
CDR3 DNA: TGCGCCAGCTCGACTTCGGGAGAGACCCAGTACTTC
CDR3 protein: CASSTSGETQYF

D gene: .
J gene: TRBJ2-1
V gene: TRBV6-2/TRBV6-3
clone size: few
CDR3 DNA: TGTGCCAGCAGCCCGCGATCCACAGGCAGCTCCTACAATGAGCAGTTCTTC
CDR3 protein: CASSPRSTGSSYNEQFF

D gene: .
J gene: TRBJ1-4
V gene: TRBV13
clone size: few
CDR3 DNA: TGTGCCAGCAGCTCAAGAGCCGGGACCCAAAATGAAAAACTGTTTTTT
CDR3 protein: CASSSRAGTQNEKLFF

D gene: .
J gene: TRBJ1-4
V gene: TRBV4-1
clone size: .
CDR3 DNA: TGCGCCAGCAGCCAAGAAACTCATACAACTAATGAAAAACTGTTTTTT
CDR3 protein: CASSQETHTTNEKLFF

D gene: TRBD1
J gene: TRBJ2-1
V gene: TRBV2
clone size: .
CDR3 DNA: TGTGCCAGCAGAGATGACAGGGTAAGGGAGCAGTTCTTC
CDR3 protein: CASRDDRVREQFF

D gene: TRBD1
J gene: TRBJ1-1
V gene: TRBV7-2
clone size: .
CDR3 DNA: TGTGCCAGCAGCTCAGGACAGGGAATCGAAGCTTTCTTT
CDR3 protein: CASSSGQGIEAFF

D gene: .
J gene: TRBJ1-1
V gene: TRBV29-1
clone size: few
CDR3 DNA: TGCAGCGTTGAGAGGGGGGCTAAGATCGCTGAAGCTTTCTTT
CDR3 protein: CSVERGAKIAEAFF

D gene: .
J gene: TRBJ2-4
V gene: TRBV12-3/TRBV12-4
clone size: few
CDR3 DNA: TGTGCCAGCAGTTTAGCGAGGACCAGGGACATTCAGTACTTC
CDR3 protein: CASSLARTRDIQYF

D gene: TRBD1
J gene: TRBJ1-4
V gene: TRBV10-3
clone size: few
CDR3 DNA: TGTGCCAGGGAAGGGGGCGCAGGGGAAAAACTGTTTTTT
CDR3 protein: CAREGGAGEKLFF

D gene: .
J gene: TRBJ2-5
V gene: TRBV5-1
clone size: few
CDR3 DNA: TGCGCCAGCAGCCCCCTAGGAGGGGTCCCTTCGGGGGAGACCCAGTACTTC
CDR3 protein: CASSPLGGVPSGETQYF

D gene: .
J gene: TRBJ2-7
V gene: TRBV20-1
clone size: few
CDR3 DNA: TGCAGTGCTAGTGGTTTCGGCAGAGCTTCCTACGAGCAGTACTTC
CDR3 protein: CSASGFGRASYEQYF

D gene: .
J gene: TRBJ1-2
V gene: TRBV12-3/TRBV12-4
clone size: .
CDR3 DNA: TGTGCCAGCAGTTTTTCCCGAAGTACTGATGGCTACACCTTC
CDR3 protein: CASSFSRSTDGYTF

D gene: .
J gene: TRBJ1-2
V gene: TRBV15
clone size: .
CDR3 DNA: TGTGCCACCAGCAACCGACAGGCCTCGGGGTATGGCTACACCTTC
CDR3 protein: CATSNRQASGYGYTF

D gene: .
J gene: TRBJ1-5
V gene: TRBV7-2
clone size: many
CDR3 DNA: TGTGCCAGCAGCTTAGCAGGGGACGGCAATCAGCCCCAGCATTTT
CDR3 protein: CASSLAGDGNQPQHF

D gene: .
J gene: TRBJ1-5
V gene: TRBV5-6
clone size: few
CDR3 DNA: TGTGCCAGCAGCTTGGCCGGGGCCCCGGGCAATCAGCCCCAGCATTTT
CDR3 protein: CASSLAGAPGNQPQHF

D gene: .
J gene: TRBJ2-1
V gene: TRBV2
clone size: few
CDR3 DNA: TGTGCCAGCAGTGGGTGGGACAATGAGCAGTTCTTC
CDR3 protein: CASSGWDNEQFF

D gene: .
J gene: TRBJ2-7
V gene: TRBV4-1
clone size: few
CDR3 DNA: TGCGCCAGCAGCCAAGACGGGACGGGACAACCGCAGTACTTC
CDR3 protein: CASSQDGTGQPQYF

D gene: .
J gene: TRBJ2-1
V gene: TRBV3-1
clone size: .
CDR3 DNA: TGTGCCAGCAGCCAAGATGTCCAGCGGGTAGTCAATGAGCAGTTCTTC
CDR3 protein: CASSQDVQRVVNEQFF

D gene: .
J gene: TRBJ2-3
V gene: TRBV11-1
clone size: .
CDR3 DNA: TGTGCCAGCAGCTTACGAGAAACAGATACGCAGTATTTT
CDR3 protein: CASSLRETDTQYF

D gene: .
J gene: TRBJ2-3
V gene: TRBV5-5
clone size: few
CDR3 DNA: TGTGCCAGCAGCTCCCCCCACAGGGGAGGGCCTAGCACAGATACGCAGTATTTT
CDR3 protein: CASSSPHRGGPSTDTQYF

D gene: TRBD1
J gene: TRBJ1-1
V gene: TRBV20-1
clone size: .
CDR3 DNA: TGCAGTGCGCCGGGACAGGGGTTTGCCCCGGACACTGAAGCTTTCTTT
CDR3 protein: CSAPGQGFAPDTEAFF

D gene: TRBD1
J gene: TRBJ1-1
V gene: TRBV12-3/TRBV12-4
clone size: .
CDR3 DNA: TGTGCCAGCAGTTCTCGGGACAGAAAGACTGAAGCTTTCTTT
CDR3 protein: CASSSRDRKTEAFF

D gene: .
J gene: TRBJ2-7
V gene: TRBV2
clone size: few
CDR3 DNA: TGTGCCAGCAGTGAAGTAGGTACTAGCGAGCAGTACTTC
CDR3 protein: CASSEVGTSEQYF

D gene: .
J gene: TRBJ2-5
V gene: TRBV20-1
clone size: once
CDR3 DNA: TGCAGTGAGAGAGCGGGAGAGACCCAGTACTTC
CDR3 protein: CSERAGETQYF

D gene: .
J gene: TRBJ1-1
V gene: TRBV10-1
clone size: .
CDR3 DNA: TGCGCCAGCAGTGATCGGAAGGGAACACCTTCTCTTAAAGCTTTCTTT
CDR3 protein: CASSDRKGTPSLKAFF

D gene: .
J gene: TRBJ2-7
V gene: TRBV3-1
clone size: many
CDR3 DNA: TGTGCCAGCAGCCAAGTTTTCGGGTACGAGCAGTACTTC
CDR3 protein: CASSQVFGYEQYF

D gene: TRBD1
J gene: TRBJ1-5
V gene: TRBV6-5
clone size: .
CDR3 DNA: TGTGCCAGCAGTTACCCCTCCTACAGGGGGCTTCAGCCCCAGCATTTT
CDR3 protein: CASSYPSYRGLQPQHF

D gene: .
J gene: TRBJ2-5
V gene: TRBV6-2/TRBV6-3
clone size: .
CDR3 DNA: TGTGCCAGCAGTAATCGAGAGACCCAGTACTTC
CDR3 protein: CASSNRETQYF

D gene: .
J gene: TRBJ2-3
V gene: TRBV7-2
clone size: few
CDR3 DNA: TGTGCCAGCAGCTTGATGCCTTTGGGGACAGATACGCAGTATTTT
CDR3 protein: CASSLMPLGTDTQYF

D gene: .
J gene: TRBJ2-3
V gene: TRBV5-1
clone size: few
CDR3 DNA: TGCGCCAGCAGCCAGAGGGCCCCGGGGGATACGCAGTATTTT
CDR3 protein: CASSQRAPGDTQYF

D gene: TRBD2
J gene: TRBJ2-7
V gene: TRBV18
clone size: .
CDR3 DNA: TGTGCCAGCTCACCGTTAGCGGGGCGGGCCTACGAGCAGTACTTC
CDR3 protein: CASSPLAGRAYEQYF

D gene: .
J gene: TRBJ2-5
V gene: TRBV5-6
clone size: .
CDR3 DNA: TGTGCCAGCAGCTGTTTCATCTGCGATGACCAAGAGACCCAGTACTTC
CDR3 protein: CASSCFICDDQETQYF

D gene: .
J gene: TRBJ2-3
V gene: TRBV12-3/TRBV12-4
clone size: few
CDR3 DNA: TGTGCCAGCGGACCGGACTCCACAGATACGCAGTATTTT
CDR3 protein: CASGPDSTDTQYF

D gene: .
J gene: TRBJ2-7
V gene: TRBV5-1
clone size: .
CDR3 DNA: TGCGCCAGCAGCTTGATGCTACAGGGCCAAGAGCAGTACTTC
CDR3 protein: CASSLMLQGQEQYF

D gene: .
J gene: TRBJ1-3
V gene: TRBV3-1
clone size: .
CDR3 DNA: TGTGCCAGCAGCCAAGATGGCGCAGCAGGAAACACCATATATTTT
CDR3 protein: CASSQDGAAGNTIYF

D gene: .
J gene: TRBJ2-7
V gene: TRBV10-3
clone size: .
CDR3 DNA: TGTGCCATCAGTGAGGGATGGGGGCTAAAGTACGAGCAGTACTTC
CDR3 protein: CAISEGWGLKYEQYF

D gene: .
J gene: TRBJ1-1
V gene: TRBV12-3/TRBV12-4
clone size: many
CDR3 DNA: TGTGCCAGCAGTTTAGGGGACACTGAAGCTTTCTTT
CDR3 protein: CASSLGDTEAFF

D gene: TRBD1
J gene: TRBJ2-7
V gene: TRBV3-1
clone size: few
CDR3 DNA: TGTGCCAGCAGCCGGACAGGGGGCAGCGAGCAGTACTTC
CDR3 protein: CASSRTGGSEQYF